This T cell receptor beta chain was obtained from a study of control samples from healthy donors and cancer patients. Libraries were prepared by immunoSEQ multiplex PCR; TCRdb keeps only in-frame clonotypes and omits some of them. Of 150,000 to 200,000 clones detected, just over 85% appear once; the ten largest clones hold approximately 1.7%. This CDR3 has 12 amino acids. V lost 9 bases and J lost 5, with 14 bases in between. Per the germline V gene, CDR1 is MNHEY and CDR2 is SMNVEV (reference sequence). The TCR comes from a man between 18 and 29 years old in good health. Sequencing was done on a sample of blood. The gene calls are TRBV27 and TRBJ2-7, with D possibly matching TRBD1 (5 bases). DNA of the CDR3: TGTGCCAGTCCCCAGGGTACCCACGAGCAGTACTTC. The encoded protein is CASPQGTHEQYF.